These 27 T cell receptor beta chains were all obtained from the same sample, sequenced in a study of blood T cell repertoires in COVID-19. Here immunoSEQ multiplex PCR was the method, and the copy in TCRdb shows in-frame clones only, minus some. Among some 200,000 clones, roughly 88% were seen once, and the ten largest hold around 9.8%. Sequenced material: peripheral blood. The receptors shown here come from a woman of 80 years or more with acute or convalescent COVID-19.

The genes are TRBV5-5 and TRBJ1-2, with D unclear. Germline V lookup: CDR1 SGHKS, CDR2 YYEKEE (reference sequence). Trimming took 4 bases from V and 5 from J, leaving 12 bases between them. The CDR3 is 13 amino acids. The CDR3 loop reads CASSPRAVYGYTF. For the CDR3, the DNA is TGTGCCAGCAGCCCCCGTGCGGTTTATGGCTACACCTTC.

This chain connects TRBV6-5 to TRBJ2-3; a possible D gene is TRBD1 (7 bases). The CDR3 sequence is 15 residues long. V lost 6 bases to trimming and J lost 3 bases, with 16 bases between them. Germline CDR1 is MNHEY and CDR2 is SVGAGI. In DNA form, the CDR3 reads TGTGCCAGCAGACGTCAACAGGGGAGGACAGATACGCAGTATTTT. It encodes CASRRQQGRTDTQYF.

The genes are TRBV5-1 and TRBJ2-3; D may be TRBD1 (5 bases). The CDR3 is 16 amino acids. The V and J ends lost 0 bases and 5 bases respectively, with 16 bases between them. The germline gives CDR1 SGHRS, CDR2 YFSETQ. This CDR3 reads CASSLAETAQVDTQYF. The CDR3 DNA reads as TGCGCCAGCAGCTTGGCAGAGACAGCCCAAGTAGATACGCAGTATTTT.

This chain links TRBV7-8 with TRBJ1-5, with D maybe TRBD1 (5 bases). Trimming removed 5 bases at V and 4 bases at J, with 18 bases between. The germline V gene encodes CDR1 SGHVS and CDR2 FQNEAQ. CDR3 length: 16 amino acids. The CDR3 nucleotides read TGTGCCAGCAGCGTGTCCGGAGGGACGTCAAATCAGCCCCAGCATTTT. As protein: CASSVSGGTSNQPQHF. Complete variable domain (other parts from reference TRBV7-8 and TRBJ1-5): GAGVSQSPRYKVAKRGQDVALRCDPISGHVSLFWYQQALGQGPEFLTYFQNEAQLDKSGLPSDRFFAERPEGSVSTLKIQRTQQEDSAVYLCASSVSGGTSNQPQHFGDGTRLSIL.

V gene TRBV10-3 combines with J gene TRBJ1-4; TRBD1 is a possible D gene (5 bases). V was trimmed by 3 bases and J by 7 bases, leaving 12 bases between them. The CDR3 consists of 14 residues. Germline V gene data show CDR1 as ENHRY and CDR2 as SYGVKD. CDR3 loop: CAISEGRAAEKLFF. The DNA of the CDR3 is TGTGCCATCAGTGAAGGCAGGGCGGCTGAAAAACTGTTTTTT.

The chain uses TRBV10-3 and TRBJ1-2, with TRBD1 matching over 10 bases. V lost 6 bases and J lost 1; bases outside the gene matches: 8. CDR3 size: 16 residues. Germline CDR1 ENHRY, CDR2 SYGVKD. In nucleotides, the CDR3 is TGTGCCATCAGCGGACAGGGGGAGGAAGGTAACTATGGCTACACCTTC. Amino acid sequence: CAISGQGEEGNYGYTF.

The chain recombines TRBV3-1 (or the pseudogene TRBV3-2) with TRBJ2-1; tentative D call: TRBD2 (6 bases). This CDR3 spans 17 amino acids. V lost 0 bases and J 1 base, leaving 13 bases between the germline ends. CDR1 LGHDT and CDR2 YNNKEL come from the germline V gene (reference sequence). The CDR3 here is CASSQDRERASYNEQFF. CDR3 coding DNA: TGTGCCAGCAGCCAAGATAGAGAGCGGGCTTCCTACAATGAGCAGTTCTTC.

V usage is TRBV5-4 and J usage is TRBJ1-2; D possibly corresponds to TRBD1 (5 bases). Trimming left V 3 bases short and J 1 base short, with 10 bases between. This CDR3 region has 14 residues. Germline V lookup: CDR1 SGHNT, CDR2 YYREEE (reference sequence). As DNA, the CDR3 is TGTGCCAGCAGCTCTCAGGGTGGTAACTATGGCTACACCTTC. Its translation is CASSSQGGNYGYTF. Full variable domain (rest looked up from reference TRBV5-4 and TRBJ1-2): ETGVTQSPTHLIKTRGQQVTLRCSSQSGHNTVSWYQQALGQGPQFIFQYYREEENGRGNFPPRFSGLQFPNYSSELNVNALELDDSALYLCASSSQGGNYGYTFGSGTRLTVV.

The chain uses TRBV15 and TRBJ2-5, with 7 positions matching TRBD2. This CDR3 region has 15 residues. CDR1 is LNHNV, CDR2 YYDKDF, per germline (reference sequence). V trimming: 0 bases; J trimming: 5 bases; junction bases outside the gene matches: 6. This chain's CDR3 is CATSRDRGSGETQYF. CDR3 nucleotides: TGTGCCACCAGCAGAGACCGCGGGAGCGGTGAGACCCAGTACTTC.

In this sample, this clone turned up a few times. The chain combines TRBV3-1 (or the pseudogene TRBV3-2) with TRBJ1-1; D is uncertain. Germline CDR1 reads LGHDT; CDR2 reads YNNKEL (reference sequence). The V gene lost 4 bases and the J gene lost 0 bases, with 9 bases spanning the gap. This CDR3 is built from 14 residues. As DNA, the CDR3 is TGTGCCAGCAGCCGGACTGGGATGAACACTGAAGCTTTCTTT. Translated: CASSRTGMNTEAFF.

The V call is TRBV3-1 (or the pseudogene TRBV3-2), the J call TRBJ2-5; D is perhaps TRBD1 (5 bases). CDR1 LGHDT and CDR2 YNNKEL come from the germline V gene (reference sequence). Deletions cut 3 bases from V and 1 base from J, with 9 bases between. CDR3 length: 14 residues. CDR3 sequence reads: CASSHPQVQETQYF. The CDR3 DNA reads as TGTGCCAGCAGCCACCCACAGGTCCAAGAGACCCAGTACTTC.

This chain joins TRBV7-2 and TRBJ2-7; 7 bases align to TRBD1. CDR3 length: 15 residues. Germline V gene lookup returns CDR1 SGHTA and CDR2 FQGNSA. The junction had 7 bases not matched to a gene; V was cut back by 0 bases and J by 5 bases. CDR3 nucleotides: TGTGCCAGCAGCTTAGCTGACAGGGTGTCCCACGAGCAGTACTTC. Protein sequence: CASSLADRVSHEQYF.

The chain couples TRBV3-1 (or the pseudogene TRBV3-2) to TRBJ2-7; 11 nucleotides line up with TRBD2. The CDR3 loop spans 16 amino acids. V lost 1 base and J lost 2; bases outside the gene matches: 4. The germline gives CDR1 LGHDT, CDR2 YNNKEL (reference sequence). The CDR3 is CASSQGLAGGAYEQYF. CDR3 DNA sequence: TGTGCCAGCAGCCAAGGGTTAGCGGGAGGGGCCTACGAGCAGTACTTC.

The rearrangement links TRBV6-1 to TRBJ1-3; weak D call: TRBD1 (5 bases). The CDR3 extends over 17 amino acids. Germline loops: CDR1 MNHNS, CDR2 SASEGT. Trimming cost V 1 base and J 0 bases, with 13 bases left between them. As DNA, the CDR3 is TGTGCCAGCAGTGAAGGGAGGGGAGGGCTCTCTGGAAACACCATATATTTT. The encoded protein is CASSEGRGGLSGNTIYF.

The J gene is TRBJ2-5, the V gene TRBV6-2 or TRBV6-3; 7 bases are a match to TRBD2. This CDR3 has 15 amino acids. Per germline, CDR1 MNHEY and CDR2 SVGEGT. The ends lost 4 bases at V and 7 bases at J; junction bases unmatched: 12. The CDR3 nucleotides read TGTGCCAGCAGTTTCCAGGGCGGGGGACGGCGGACCCAGTACTTC. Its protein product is CASSFQGGGRRTQYF.

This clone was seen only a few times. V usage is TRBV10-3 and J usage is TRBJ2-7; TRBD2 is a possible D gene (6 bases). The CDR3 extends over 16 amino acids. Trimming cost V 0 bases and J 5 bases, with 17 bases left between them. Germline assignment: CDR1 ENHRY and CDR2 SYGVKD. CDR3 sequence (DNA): TGTGCCATCAGTGAGTCGTTTGCGGGATCTAGCAACGAGCAGTACTTC. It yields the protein CAISESFAGSSNEQYF.

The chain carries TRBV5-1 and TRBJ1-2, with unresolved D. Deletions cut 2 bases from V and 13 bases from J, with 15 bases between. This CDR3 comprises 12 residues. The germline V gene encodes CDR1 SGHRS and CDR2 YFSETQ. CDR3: CASSLEGALCTF. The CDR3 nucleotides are TGCGCCAGCAGCTTAGAGGGCGCTCTCTGCACCTTC.

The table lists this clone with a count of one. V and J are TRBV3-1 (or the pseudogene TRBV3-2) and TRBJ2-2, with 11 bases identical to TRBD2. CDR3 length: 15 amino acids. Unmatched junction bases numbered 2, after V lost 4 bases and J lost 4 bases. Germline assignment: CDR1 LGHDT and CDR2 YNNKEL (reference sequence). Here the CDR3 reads CASSLGLAGTGELFF. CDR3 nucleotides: TGTGCCAGCAGCCTTGGACTAGCGGGCACCGGGGAGCTGTTTTTT.

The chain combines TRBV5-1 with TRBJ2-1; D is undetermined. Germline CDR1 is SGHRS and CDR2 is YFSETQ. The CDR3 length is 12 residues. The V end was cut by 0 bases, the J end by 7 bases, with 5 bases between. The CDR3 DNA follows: TGCGCCAGCAGCTTGGTCTTGAATGAGCAGTTCTTC. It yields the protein CASSLVLNEQFF.

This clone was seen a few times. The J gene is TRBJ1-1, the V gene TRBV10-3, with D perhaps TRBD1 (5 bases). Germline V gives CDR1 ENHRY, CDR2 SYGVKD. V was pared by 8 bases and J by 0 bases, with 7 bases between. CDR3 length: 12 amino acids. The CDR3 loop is CAIGTVNTEAFF. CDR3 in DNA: TGTGCCATCGGGACTGTGAACACTGAAGCTTTCTTT.

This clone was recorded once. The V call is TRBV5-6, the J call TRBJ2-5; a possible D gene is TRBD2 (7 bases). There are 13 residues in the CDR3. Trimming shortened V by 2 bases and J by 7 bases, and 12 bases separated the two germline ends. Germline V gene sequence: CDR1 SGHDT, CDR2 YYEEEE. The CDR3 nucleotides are TGTGCCAGCAGCTTCGGGGGGCCAGGGACCCAGTACTTC. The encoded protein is CASSFGGPGTQYF.

CDR3 amino acids: CASSLDRPLSYEQYF. CDR3 nucleotide sequence: TGTGCCAGCAGCTTAGACAGGCCGCTCTCCTACGAGCAGTACTTC. V gene TRBV5-6 combines with J gene TRBJ2-7; D perhaps matches TRBD1 (6 bases). The CDR3 contains 15 residues. Germline CDR1 SGHDT, CDR2 YYEEEE. V lost 2 bases and J lost 0, with 12 bases in between.

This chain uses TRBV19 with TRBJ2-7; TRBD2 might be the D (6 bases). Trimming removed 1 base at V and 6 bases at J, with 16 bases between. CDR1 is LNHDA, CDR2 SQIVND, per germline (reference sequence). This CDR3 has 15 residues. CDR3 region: CASSIVAVPSGEQYF. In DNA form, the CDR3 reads TGTGCCAGTAGTATAGTAGCGGTACCCTCGGGCGAGCAGTACTTC.

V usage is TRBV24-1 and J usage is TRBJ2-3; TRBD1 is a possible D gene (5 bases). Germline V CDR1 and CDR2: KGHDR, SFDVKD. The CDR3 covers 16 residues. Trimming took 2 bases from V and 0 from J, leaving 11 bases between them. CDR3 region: CATSDSSTVSTDTQYF. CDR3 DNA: TGTGCCACCAGTGATTCCTCGACAGTCAGCACAGATACGCAGTATTTT.

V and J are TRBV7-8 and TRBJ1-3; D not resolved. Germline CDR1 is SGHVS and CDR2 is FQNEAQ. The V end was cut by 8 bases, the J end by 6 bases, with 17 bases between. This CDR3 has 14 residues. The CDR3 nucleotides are TGTGCCAGCTCCTTCCCCCATCTGGCAAACACCATATATTTT. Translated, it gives CASSFPHLANTIYF.

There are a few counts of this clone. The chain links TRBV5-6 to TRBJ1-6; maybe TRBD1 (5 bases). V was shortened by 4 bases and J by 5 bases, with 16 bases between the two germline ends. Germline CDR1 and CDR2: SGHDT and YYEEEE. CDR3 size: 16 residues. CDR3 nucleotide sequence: TGTGCCAGCAGCAGACTGGAGGGACTGAATAATTCACCCCTCCACTTT. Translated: CASSRLEGLNNSPLHF.

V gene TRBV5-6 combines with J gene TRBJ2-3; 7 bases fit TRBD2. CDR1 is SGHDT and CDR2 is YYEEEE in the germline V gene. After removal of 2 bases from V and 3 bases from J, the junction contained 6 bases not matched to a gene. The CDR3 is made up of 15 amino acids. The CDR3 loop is CASSFGGGATDTQYF. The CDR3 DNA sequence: TGTGCCAGCAGCTTCGGCGGGGGAGCGACAGATACGCAGTATTTT.